This T cell receptor beta chain derives from a study of shared clonotypes between healthy human individuals. Study-wide findings and caveats: Estimated richness was generally greater in naive than memory subsets.

Germline V lookup: CDR1 GTSNPN, CDR2 SVGIG (reference sequence). V gave up 4 bases and J gave up 4 bases, with 10 bases separating them. The CDR3 is made up of 12 amino acids. For sorted subsets, 200 ng DNA per replicate equaled about 30,000 T cell genomes. Measured with immunoSEQ multiplex PCR; TCRdb has only the in-frame clones, and not every one. In the table there are some 1,100,000 clones, 75% to 80% of which are singletons. This clone has a single count. Its antigen is still unknown. The clonotype originates from a man in his late teens or twenties in good health. Some clones in this sample may be carry-over from other donors' samples. Sequencing was done on a sample of memory CD4+ T cells from PBMCs. Sample subset: CD45RA-negative fraction. This chain uses TRBV30 with TRBJ2-5, with D uncertain. The CDR3 region is CAWNPKGETQYF. The DNA of the CDR3 is TGTGCCTGGAACCCGAAGGGAGAGACCCAGTACTTC. The whole variable domain, remainder taken from reference TRBV30 and TRBJ2-5, is SQTIHQWPATLVQPVGSPLSLECTVEGTSNPNLYWYRQAAGRGLQLLFYSVGIGQISSEVPQNLSASRPQDRQFILSSKKLLLSDSGFYLCAWNPKGETQYFGPGTRLLVL.